A single sample gave rise to the 15 T cell receptor beta chains below, sequenced in a study of beta chain features in type 1 diabetes. The whole isolated RNA underwent reverse transcription, so sequencing captured expressed TCRB transcripts. Produced via immunoSEQ multiplex PCR; TCRdb's table is partial and in-frame only. In the table there are 600,000 to 650,000 clones, 15% to 18% of which are singletons. Sequencing was done on a sample of naive CD4+ T cells from blood. These receptors were collected from a man between 18 and 29 years old in good health.

This clone has a handful of counts. This rearrangement joins TRBV18 to TRBJ1-1, with a possible D match to TRBD1 (6 bases). Germline CDR1 and CDR2: KGHSH and LQKENI. This CDR3 has 18 amino acids. Between the trimmed V and J ends, which lost 1 base and 1 base, there was a span of 19 bases. The CDR3 coding sequence is TGTGCCAGCTCACCACTCCTTCGACAGGCCATACGGAACACTGAAGCTTTCTTT. This codes for CASSPLLRQAIRNTEAFF.

The CDR3 protein is CASSVGLAGIYEQYF. In DNA, the CDR3 is TGTGCCAGCAGCGTAGGACTAGCGGGGATTTACGAGCAGTACTTC. The rearrangement uses TRBV9 and TRBJ2-7; TRBD2 matches at 11 bases. CDR3 length: 15 residues. J was trimmed by 4 bases and V by 0 bases; bases with no gene match: 3. The germline V gene has CDR1 SGDLS and CDR2 YYNGEE.

About this clone: Other DNA sequences in this specimen translate into the identical CDR3. This rearrangement joins TRBV5-4 to TRBJ2-7; D gene ambiguous. The CDR3 length is 14 residues. Germline lookup yields CDR1 SGHNT and CDR2 YYREEE (reference sequence). V was pared by 1 base and J by 1 base, with 9 bases between. The CDR3 reads CASSLRGPSYEQYF. Written as DNA, the CDR3 is TGTGCCAGCAGCTTGAGAGGTCCTTCCTACGAGCAGTACTTC.

The chain carries TRBV14 and TRBJ2-3; D may match TRBD1 or TRBD2 (6 bases each). The CDR3 has 14 amino acids. Trimming took off 4 bases at V and 4 bases at J, with 12 bases between the two ends. Per the germline V gene, CDR1 is SGHDN and CDR2 is FVKESK. Here the CDR3 DNA reads TGTGCCAGCAGCCGAGAGGGGGGCGCAGATACGCAGTATTTT. Protein sequence: CASSREGGADTQYF. Full variable domain (outside the CDR3, taken from reference TRBV14 and TRBJ2-3): EAGVTQFPSHSVIEKGQTVTLRCDPISGHDNLYWYRRVMGKEIKFLLHFVKESKQDESGMPNNRFLAERTGGTYSTLKVQPAELEDSGVYFCASSREGGADTQYFGPGTRLTVL.

This clone was detected a few times. The chain has TRBV18 and TRBJ2-7; D might be TRBD1 (6 bases). This CDR3 is 14 amino acids long. CDR1 and CDR2 (germline): KGHSH, LQKENI. Deletions cut 5 bases from V and 1 base from J, with 12 bases between. The CDR3 spells CASSAFGQSYEQYF. The CDR3 nucleotides are TGTGCCAGCTCAGCGTTCGGACAGTCCTACGAGCAGTACTTC.

Only a few counts were recorded for this clone. This chain links TRBV4-2 with TRBJ2-5; a possible D gene is TRBD2 (6 bases). CDR3 length: 14 residues. CDR1 is LGHNA, CDR2 YNFKEQ, per germline. Between the trimmed V and J ends, which lost 1 base and 0 bases, there was a span of 6 bases. The CDR3 region is CASSQGDYQETQYF. The CDR3, as DNA: TGTGCCAGCAGCCAAGGGGACTACCAAGAGACCCAGTACTTC.

Turning to this clone: Distinct nucleotide sequences in the sample also encode this CDR3. V gene TRBV5-1 combines with J gene TRBJ2-1; TRBD1 matches 12 bases. Germline values: CDR1 SGHRS, CDR2 YFSETQ. V was pared by 4 bases and J by 7 bases, with 6 bases of the junction left unmatched. The CDR3 covers 15 residues. CDR3 sequence (DNA): TGCGCCAGCAGCCCGGGACAGGGGGCTTATAATGAGCAGTTCTTC. Translating it yields CASSPGQGAYNEQFF.

In its sample, this clone was seen once. This rearrangement joins TRBV5-4 to TRBJ2-2; 10 bases align to TRBD2. The CDR3 runs to 16 residues. Germline CDR1 is SGHNT and CDR2 is YYREEE (reference sequence). J gave up 1 base and V 4 bases, and 4 bases lay outside the gene matches. DNA for the CDR3: TGTGCCAGCAGCCCGTGGACTAGCGGGAACACCGGGGAGCTGTTTTTT. It specifies CASSPWTSGNTGELFF.

This rearrangement joins TRBV5-1 to TRBJ2-5; D gene uncertain. Looked up from germline, CDR1 is SGHRS and CDR2 is YFSETQ. This CDR3 contains 14 residues. Trimming cost V 0 bases and J 4 bases, with 10 bases left between them. In DNA form, the CDR3 reads TGCGCCAGCAGCTTGGGTTCAGATAGAGAGACCCAGTACTTC. The encoded protein is CASSLGSDRETQYF. Looking up the rest from reference TRBV5-1 and TRBJ2-5 gives the full variable domain: KAGVTQTPRYLIKTRGQQVTLSCSPISGHRSVSWYQQTPGQGLQFLFEYFSETQRNKGNFPGRFSGRQFSNSRSEMNVSTLELGDSALYLCASSLGSDRETQYFGPGTRLLVL.

This chain joins TRBV11-2 and TRBJ2-6; D might be TRBD1 or TRBD2, each matching 5 bases. Germline lookup yields CDR1 SGHAT and CDR2 FQNNGV. The CDR3 is 17 amino acids. Trimming shortened V by 5 bases and J by 0 bases, and 14 bases separated the two germline ends. CDR3 DNA sequence: TGTGCCAGCAGCCGTTCCCCGGGGACCTCTGGGGCCAACGTCCTGACTTTC. Translating gives CASSRSPGTSGANVLTF. Based on the CDR3 plus reference TRBV11-2 and TRBJ2-6, the full variable domain is EAGVAQSPRYKIIEKRQSVAFWCNPISGHATLYWYQQILGQGPKLLIQFQNNGVVDDSQLPKDRFSAERLKGVDSTLKIQPAKLEDSAVYLCASSRSPGTSGANVLTFGAGSRLTVL.

The V gene is TRBV7-3, the J gene TRBJ1-2, with TRBD1 matching over 8 bases. With 4 bases clipped from V and 7 bases from J, the junction kept 5 bases outside the gene matches. Germline lookup yields CDR1 SGHTA and CDR2 FQGTGA. This CDR3 is built from 13 residues. CDR3 in amino acids: CASSSRQGSGYTF. In DNA form, the CDR3 reads TGTGCCAGCAGCTCTAGACAGGGGAGTGGCTACACCTTC. Based on the CDR3 plus reference TRBV7-3 and TRBJ1-2, the full variable domain is GAGVSQTPSNKVTEKGKYVELRCDPISGHTALYWYRQSLGQGPEFLIYFQGTGAADDSGLPNDRFFAVRPEGSVSTLKIQRTERGDSAVYLCASSSRQGSGYTFGSGTRLTVV.

This clone occurred a few times. V usage is TRBV28 and J usage is TRBJ2-5, with D tentatively TRBD1 or TRBD2 (6 bases each). CDR1 and CDR2 from the germline V gene are MDHEN and SYDVKM. V was pared by 6 bases and J by 5 bases, with 13 bases between. CDR3 size: 13 residues. CDR3 nucleotides: TGTGCCAGCAGCTCCCGGGGGCCGGAGACCCAGTACTTC. This encodes CASSSRGPETQYF. The full variable domain, its missing parts supplied by reference TRBV28 and TRBJ2-5, is DVKVTQSSRYLVKRTGEKVFLECVQDMDHENMFWYRQDPGLGLRLIYFSYDVKMKEKGDIPEGYSVSREKKERFSLILESASTNQTSMYLCASSSRGPETQYFGPGTRLLVL.

The rearrangement links TRBV27 to TRBJ1-5, with unresolved D. Germline lookup yields CDR1 MNHEY and CDR2 SMNVEV (reference sequence). Trimming pared 6 bases from V and 2 bases from J, leaving 11 bases between. The CDR3 extends over 14 amino acids. CDR3 sequence: CASSLEGRNQPQHF. CDR3 nucleotide sequence: TGTGCCAGCAGCTTGGAAGGGCGCAATCAGCCCCAGCATTTT.

The chain uses TRBV18 and TRBJ2-4, with D uncertain. Trimming stripped 3 bases from V and 5 bases from J, with 8 bases between. CDR3 length: 13 amino acids. Germline values: CDR1 KGHSH, CDR2 LQKENI. The CDR3 protein is CASSPRQQNIQYF. The CDR3 DNA reads as TGTGCCAGCTCACCTAGGCAGCAAAACATTCAGTACTTC.

The chain is built from TRBV28 and TRBJ2-2; the D gene is possibly TRBD1 (6 bases). V lost 7 bases and J lost 6, with 21 bases in between. Germline loops: CDR1 MDHEN, CDR2 SYDVKM. The CDR3 spans 16 residues. CDR3 DNA: TGTGCCAGCACCCCCGCCCCGGGGAAGGGGGCCGGGGAGCTGTTTTTT. Amino acid sequence: CASTPAPGKGAGELFF.